The 20 T cell receptor beta chains in this list originate from one sample, sequenced in a study of OX40 agonist ivuxolimab in advanced cancers. Only in-frame clones appear in the TCRdb table, and some are missing; sequencing was by immunoSEQ multiplex PCR. The table has about 120,000 clones, 85% to 90% seen once. The starting material was CD4+ or CD8+ T cells sorted from blood, obtained in a trial of the OX40 agonist ivuxolimab. Receptors were obtained from an adult with an advanced solid tumor such as melanoma, head and neck, liver or kidney cancer.

The chain employs TRBV12-5 and TRBJ2-3; tentatively, D is TRBD1 or TRBD2 (5 bases each). Germline V gene sequence: CDR1 LGHNT, CDR2 FRNRAP. V shed 0 bases and J shed 6 bases, with 7 bases lying between them. The CDR3 extends over 13 amino acids. The CDR3 nucleotides read TGTGCTAGTGGTTTGGTCTGGGGGGATACGCAGTATTTT. This sequence encodes CASGLVWGDTQYF.

This chain uses TRBV27 with TRBJ1-2, with TRBD1 matching over 9 bases. This CDR3 contains 16 residues. Trimming cost V 3 bases and J 3 bases; bases outside gene matches: 8. CDR1 is MNHEY, CDR2 SMNVEV, per germline (reference sequence). The CDR3 protein is CASSLGQGRFDYGYTF. The DNA of the CDR3 is TGTGCCAGCAGTTTGGGACAGGGCCGGTTTGACTATGGCTACACCTTC.

This chain joins TRBV7-2 and TRBJ2-3; D is unresolved. Trimming removed 5 bases from V and 6 bases from J, with 9 bases in between. The length of the CDR3 is 12 residues. Germline lookup yields CDR1 SGHTA and CDR2 FQGNSA. The CDR3 loop is CASSPQRDTQYF. The DNA for the CDR3 is TGTGCCAGCAGCCCCCAGAGGGATACGCAGTATTTT.

This chain joins TRBV2 and TRBJ1-4; D unclear. In germline, CDR1 is SNHLY, CDR2 FYNNEI. The CDR3 is 13 residues long. V lost 2 bases and J 3 bases, leaving 4 bases between the germline ends. In DNA, the CDR3 is TGTGCCAGCAGTGAATTTTCTAATGAAAAACTGTTTTTT. As protein: CASSEFSNEKLFF.

The chain joins TRBV19 to TRBJ1-1; a possible D gene is TRBD1 (6 bases). This CDR3 comprises 14 residues. Trimming stripped 0 bases from V and 2 bases from J, with 7 bases between. Germline V gene lookup returns CDR1 LNHDA and CDR2 SQIVND (reference sequence). As DNA, the CDR3 is TGTGCCAGTAGTATAGAACAGGGCAACACTGAAGCTTTCTTT. Protein: CASSIEQGNTEAFF.

The V and J genes are TRBV19 and TRBJ2-7; unclear D gene. CDR3 length: 15 residues. CDR1 and CDR2 from the germline V gene are LNHDA and SQIVND (reference sequence). Deletions cut 1 base from V and 2 bases from J, with 12 bases between. CDR3 sequence: CASSIGWGAAYEQYF. The CDR3 nucleotides are TGTGCCAGTAGTATAGGTTGGGGTGCCGCCTACGAGCAGTACTTC.

V usage is TRBV27 and J usage is TRBJ2-5; a weak D match, TRBD2 (5 bases). The V and J ends lost 2 bases and 5 bases respectively, with 15 bases between them. The CDR3 sequence is 15 residues long. Germline CDR1 and CDR2: MNHEY and SMNVEV (reference sequence). CDR3: CASSLDLAGGETQYF. DNA of the CDR3: TGTGCCAGCAGTTTAGATTTAGCCGGAGGCGAGACCCAGTACTTC.

This sequence joins TRBV28 and TRBJ1-2; D is undetermined. Per germline, CDR1 MDHEN and CDR2 SYDVKM. Trimming pared 1 base from V and 5 bases from J, leaving 8 bases between. The CDR3 is 13 residues long. The CDR3, as DNA: TGTGCCAGCAGTTTATTCGGCGTTTATGGCTACACCTTC. Translation gives CASSLFGVYGYTF.

The rearrangement joins TRBV10-3 to TRBJ2-3, with D tentatively TRBD1 (5 bases). V was cut by 4 bases and J by 4 bases, with 12 bases left in between. CDR3 length: 14 amino acids. The germline gives CDR1 ENHRY, CDR2 SYGVKD. For the CDR3, the DNA is TGTGCCATCAGTGTGGGGCAGGGCTCAGATACGCAGTATTTT. Its protein product is CAISVGQGSDTQYF.

This chain uses TRBV10-3 with TRBJ1-1; D is uncertain. The CDR3 spans 14 residues. The germline gives CDR1 ENHRY, CDR2 SYGVKD. The ends were cut back, 2 bases at V and 0 bases at J, with 7 bases in the middle. The CDR3 is CAISEGTVNTEAFF. The CDR3 DNA sequence: TGTGCCATCAGTGAGGGCACGGTGAACACTGAAGCTTTCTTT.

This chain links TRBV4-1 with TRBJ2-1; D is undetermined. Germline assignment: CDR1 MGHRA and CDR2 YSYEKL. V was pared by 1 base and J by 16 bases, with 17 bases between. The CDR3 extends over 13 amino acids. Here the CDR3 DNA reads TGCGCCAGCAGCCAAGGGTCCAGGCAGTCGGAATTCTTC. Encoded protein: CASSQGSRQSEFF.

This chain joins TRBV6-5 and TRBJ1-5; D is unclear. Deletions cut 5 bases from V and 4 bases from J, with 15 bases between. CDR1 MNHEY and CDR2 SVGAGI come from the germline V gene. The CDR3 is 15 amino acids. The CDR3 reads CASSPRHPQNQPQHF. The CDR3 coding sequence is TGTGCCAGCAGTCCCCGACACCCACAGAATCAGCCCCAGCATTTT.

V is TRBV19 and J is TRBJ1-2; the D gene is possibly TRBD1 (6 bases). CDR3 length: 15 amino acids. The germline V and J ends were trimmed by 7 bases and 5 bases, with 20 bases remaining between them. CDR1 is LNHDA and CDR2 is SQIVND in the germline V gene (reference sequence). The CDR3 reads CASMQGQTGWYGYTF. The CDR3 nucleotides read TGTGCCAGTATGCAGGGGCAAACTGGGTGGTATGGCTACACCTTC.

J is TRBJ1-1 and V is TRBV19, with D tentatively TRBD1 (6 bases). Trimming removed 4 bases at V and 5 bases at J, with 14 bases between. The CDR3 extends over 14 amino acids. CDR1 is LNHDA and CDR2 is SQIVND in the germline V gene (reference sequence). CDR3 sequence: CASSNQGMGTEAFF. CDR3 nucleotides: TGTGCCAGTAGTAATCAGGGGATGGGGACTGAAGCTTTCTTT.

This chain links TRBV5-1 with TRBJ2-2, with 8 bases aligning to TRBD1. CDR1 SGHRS and CDR2 YFSETQ come from the germline V gene. This CDR3 has 15 residues. The J segment lost 5 bases and the V segment lost 7 bases, leaving 10 bases of the junction unmatched. The CDR3 protein is CASCPGQALTGELFF. For the CDR3, the DNA is TGCGCCAGCTGCCCGGGACAGGCGTTAACCGGGGAGCTGTTTTTT. The full variable domain, in which reference TRBV5-1 and TRBJ2-2 provide the parts outside the CDR3, is KAGVTQTPRYLIKTRGQQVTLSCSPISGHRSVSWYQQTPGQGLQFLFEYFSETQRNKGNFPGRFSGRQFSNSRSEMNVSTLELGDSALYLCASCPGQALTGELFFGEGSRLTVL.

The chain couples TRBV7-6 to TRBJ2-2; D unresolved. The CDR3 sequence is 13 residues long. The ends were cut back, 1 base at V and 6 bases at J, with 6 bases in the middle. From germline, CDR1 is SGHVS and CDR2 FNYEAQ. As DNA, the CDR3 is TGTGCCAGCAGCTTAGTACTTGCCGGGGAGCTGTTTTTT. Its protein is CASSLVLAGELFF.

The chain's CDR3 is CASRGGGTGNYGYTF. CDR3 bases: TGTGCCAGCAGGGGGGGCGGGACAGGGAATTATGGCTACACCTTC. This chain links TRBV28 with TRBJ1-2; 9 bases align to TRBD1. J was trimmed by 5 bases and V by 6 bases; bases with no gene match: 10. Per germline, CDR1 MDHEN and CDR2 SYDVKM. CDR3 length: 15 residues.

J is TRBJ2-2 and V is TRBV6-4, with TRBD1 matching over 9 bases. The V and J ends lost 6 bases and 3 bases, in that order; junction bases with no gene match: 5. The CDR3 totals 15 residues. Germline V gives CDR1 MRHNA, CDR2 SNTAGT. CDR3 sequence (DNA): TGTGCCAGCAGGGCACAGGGGGCGGACACCGGGGAGCTGTTTTTT. It translates to CASRAQGADTGELFF.

This clone was recorded once. Other DNA sequences within the sample encode an identical CDR3. The chain recombines TRBV5-1 with TRBJ1-6, with TRBD1 matching 9 bases. The germline V gene encodes CDR1 SGHRS and CDR2 YFSETQ. V gave up 2 bases and J gave up 10 bases; unmatched junction bases: 4. The CDR3 extends over 14 amino acids. The CDR3 region is CASSLGQGSSPLHF. Written as DNA, the CDR3 is TGCGCCAGCAGCTTAGGACAGGGGTCATCACCCCTCCACTTT.

This clone came up a few times. This rearrangement joins TRBV7-9 to TRBJ2-3; D is perhaps TRBD2 (7 bases). CDR3 length: 14 amino acids. Germline CDR1 and CDR2: SEHNR and FQNEAQ (reference sequence). V lost 6 bases, J lost 2 bases, and 12 bases lay in between. CDR3 sequence reads: CASRGRGPTDTQYF. The DNA of the CDR3 is TGTGCCAGCAGGGGGCGGGGGCCCACAGATACGCAGTATTTT.